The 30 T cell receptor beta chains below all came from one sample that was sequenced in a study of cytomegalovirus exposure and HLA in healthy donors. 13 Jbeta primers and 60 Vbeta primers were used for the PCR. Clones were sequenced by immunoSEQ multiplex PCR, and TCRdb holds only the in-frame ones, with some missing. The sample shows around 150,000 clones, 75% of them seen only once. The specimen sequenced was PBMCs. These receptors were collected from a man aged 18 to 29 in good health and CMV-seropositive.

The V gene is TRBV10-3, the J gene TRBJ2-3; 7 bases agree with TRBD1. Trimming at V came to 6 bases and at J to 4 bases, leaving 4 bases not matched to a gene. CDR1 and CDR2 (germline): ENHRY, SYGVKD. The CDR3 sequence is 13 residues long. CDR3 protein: CAIRGQEADTQYF. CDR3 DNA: TGTGCCATCAGAGGACAGGAAGCAGATACGCAGTATTTT.

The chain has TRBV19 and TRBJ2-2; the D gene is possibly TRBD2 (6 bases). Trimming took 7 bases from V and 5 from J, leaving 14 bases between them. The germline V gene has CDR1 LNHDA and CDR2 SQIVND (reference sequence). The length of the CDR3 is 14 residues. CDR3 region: CASNKEGRTGELFF. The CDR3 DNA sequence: TGTGCCAGTAATAAGGAGGGTAGGACCGGGGAGCTGTTTTTT. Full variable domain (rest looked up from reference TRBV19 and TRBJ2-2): DGGITQSPKYLFRKEGQNVTLSCEQNLNHDAMYWYRQDPGQGLRLIYYSQIVNDFQKGDIAEGYSVSREKKESFPLTVTSAQKNPTAFYLCASNKEGRTGELFFGEGSRLTVL.

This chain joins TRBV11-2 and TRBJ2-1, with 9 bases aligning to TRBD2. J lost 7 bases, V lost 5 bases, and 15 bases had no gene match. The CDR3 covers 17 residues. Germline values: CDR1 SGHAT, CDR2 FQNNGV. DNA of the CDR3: TGTGCCAGCAGCCCAGACAGTACCGGGACTAGCATGAATGAGCAGTTCTTC. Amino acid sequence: CASSPDSTGTSMNEQFF.

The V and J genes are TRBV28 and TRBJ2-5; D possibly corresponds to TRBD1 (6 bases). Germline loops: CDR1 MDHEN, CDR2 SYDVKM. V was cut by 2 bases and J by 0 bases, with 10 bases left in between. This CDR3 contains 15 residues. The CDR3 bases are TGTGCCAGCAGTTTAGGCTACAGGGACCAAGAGACCCAGTACTTC. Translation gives CASSLGYRDQETQYF.

The CDR3 sequence: CASSQDRRRTGIRNTGELFF. Here the CDR3 DNA reads TGTGCCAGCAGCCAAGATCGTCGTCGTACGGGGATTCGGAACACCGGGGAGCTGTTTTTT. The chain joins TRBV14 to TRBJ2-2, with D perhaps matching TRBD2 (5 bases). Trimming pared 0 bases from V and 1 base from J, leaving 21 bases between. Germline values: CDR1 SGHDN, CDR2 FVKESK. The CDR3 length is 20 residues.

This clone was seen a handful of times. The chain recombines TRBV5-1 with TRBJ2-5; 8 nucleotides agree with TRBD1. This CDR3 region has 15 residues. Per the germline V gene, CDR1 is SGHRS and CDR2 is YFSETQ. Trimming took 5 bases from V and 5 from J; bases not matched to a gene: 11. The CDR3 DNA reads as TGCGCCAGCAGGCATAGACAGGGGCCGCTGGAGACCCAGTACTTC. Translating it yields CASRHRQGPLETQYF.

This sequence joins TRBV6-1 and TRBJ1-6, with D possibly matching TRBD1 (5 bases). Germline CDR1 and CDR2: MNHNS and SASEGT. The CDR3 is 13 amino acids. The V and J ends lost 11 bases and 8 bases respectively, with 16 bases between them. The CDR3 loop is CAGCDRTDSPLHF. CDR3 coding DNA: TGTGCCGGATGTGACAGAACCGATTCACCCCTCCACTTT.

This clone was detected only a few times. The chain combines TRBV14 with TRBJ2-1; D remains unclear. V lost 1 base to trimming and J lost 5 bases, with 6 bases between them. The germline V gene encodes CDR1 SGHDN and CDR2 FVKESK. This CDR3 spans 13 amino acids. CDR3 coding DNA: TGTGCCAGCAGCCAAGGGGCGAACAATGAGCAGTTCTTC. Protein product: CASSQGANNEQFF.

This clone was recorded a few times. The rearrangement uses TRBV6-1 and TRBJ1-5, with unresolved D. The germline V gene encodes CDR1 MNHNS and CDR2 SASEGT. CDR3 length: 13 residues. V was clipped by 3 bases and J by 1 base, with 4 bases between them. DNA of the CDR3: TGTGCCAGCAGTGAGGGCAGCAATCAGCCCCAGCATTTT. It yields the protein CASSEGSNQPQHF.

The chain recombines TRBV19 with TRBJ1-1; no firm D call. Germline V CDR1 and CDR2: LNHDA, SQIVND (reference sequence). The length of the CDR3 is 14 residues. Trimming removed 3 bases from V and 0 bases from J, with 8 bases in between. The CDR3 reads CASSMGSLNTEAFF. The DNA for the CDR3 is TGTGCCAGTAGTATGGGCAGCTTGAACACTGAAGCTTTCTTT.

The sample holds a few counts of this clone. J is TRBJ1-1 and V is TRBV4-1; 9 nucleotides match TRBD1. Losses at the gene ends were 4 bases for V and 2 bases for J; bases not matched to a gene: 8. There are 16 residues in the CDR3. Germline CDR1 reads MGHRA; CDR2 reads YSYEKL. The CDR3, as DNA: TGCGCCAGCAGCCGGAACCTACAGGGGGCAAACACTGAAGCTTTCTTT. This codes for CASSRNLQGANTEAFF.

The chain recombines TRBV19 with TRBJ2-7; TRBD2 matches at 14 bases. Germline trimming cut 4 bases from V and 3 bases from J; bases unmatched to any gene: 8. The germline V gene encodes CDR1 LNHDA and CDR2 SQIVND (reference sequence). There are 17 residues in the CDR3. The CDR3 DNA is TGTGCCAGTAGTAGCTCCGGGACTAGCGGGAGCCTCTACGAGCAGTACTTC. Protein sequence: CASSSSGTSGSLYEQYF.

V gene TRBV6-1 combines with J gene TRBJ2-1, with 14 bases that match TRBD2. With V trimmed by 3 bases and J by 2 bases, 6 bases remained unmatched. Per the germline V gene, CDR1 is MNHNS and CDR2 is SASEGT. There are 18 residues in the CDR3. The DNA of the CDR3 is TGTGCCAGCAGTGAGGGACTAGCGGGAGCAACGACCTACAATGAGCAGTTCTTC. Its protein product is CASSEGLAGATTYNEQFF.

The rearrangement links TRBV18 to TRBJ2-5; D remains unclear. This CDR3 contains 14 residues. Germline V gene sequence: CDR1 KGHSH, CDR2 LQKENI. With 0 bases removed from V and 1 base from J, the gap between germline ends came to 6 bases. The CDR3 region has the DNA TGTGCCAGCTCACCACCGGCAGGCCAAGAGACCCAGTACTTC. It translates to CASSPPAGQETQYF.

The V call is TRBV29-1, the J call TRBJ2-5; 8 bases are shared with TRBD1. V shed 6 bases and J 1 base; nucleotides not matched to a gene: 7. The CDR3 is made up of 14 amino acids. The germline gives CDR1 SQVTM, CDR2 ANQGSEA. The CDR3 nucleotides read TGCAGCGTAGTTAAAGGACAGGGCCAAGAGACCCAGTACTTC. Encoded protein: CSVVKGQGQETQYF.

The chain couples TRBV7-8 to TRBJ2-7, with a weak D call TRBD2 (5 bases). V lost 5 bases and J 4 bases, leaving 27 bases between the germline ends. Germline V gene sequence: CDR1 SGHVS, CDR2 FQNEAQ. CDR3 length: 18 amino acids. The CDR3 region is CASSLLEGYYKTGYEQYF. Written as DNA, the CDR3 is TGTGCCAGCAGCCTACTAGAAGGGTACTACAAGACTGGGTACGAGCAGTACTTC.

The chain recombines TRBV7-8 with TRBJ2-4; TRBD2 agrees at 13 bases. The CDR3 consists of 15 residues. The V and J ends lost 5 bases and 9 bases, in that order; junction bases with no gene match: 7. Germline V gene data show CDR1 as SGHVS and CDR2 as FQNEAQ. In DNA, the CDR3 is TGTGCCAGCAGCGTCACCGGACTAGCGGGAGCCATTCAGTACTTC. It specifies CASSVTGLAGAIQYF. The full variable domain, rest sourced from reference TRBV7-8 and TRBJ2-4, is GAGVSQSPRYKVAKRGQDVALRCDPISGHVSLFWYQQALGQGPEFLTYFQNEAQLDKSGLPSDRFFAERPEGSVSTLKIQRTQQEDSAVYLCASSVTGLAGAIQYFGAGTRLSVL.

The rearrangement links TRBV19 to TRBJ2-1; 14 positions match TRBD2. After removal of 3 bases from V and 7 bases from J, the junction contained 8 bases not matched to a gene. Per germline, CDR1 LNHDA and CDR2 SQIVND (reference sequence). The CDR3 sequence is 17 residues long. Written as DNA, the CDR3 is TGTGCCAGTAGTATTTGGGTGACTAGCGGGAGGGTAAATGAGCAGTTCTTC. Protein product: CASSIWVTSGRVNEQFF.

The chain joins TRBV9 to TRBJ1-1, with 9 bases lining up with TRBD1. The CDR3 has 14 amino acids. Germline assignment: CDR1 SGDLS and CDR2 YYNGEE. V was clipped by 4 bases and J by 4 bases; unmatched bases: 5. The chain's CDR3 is CASSSQTGGTEAFF. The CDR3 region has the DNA TGTGCCAGCAGCTCCCAGACAGGGGGCACTGAAGCTTTCTTT.

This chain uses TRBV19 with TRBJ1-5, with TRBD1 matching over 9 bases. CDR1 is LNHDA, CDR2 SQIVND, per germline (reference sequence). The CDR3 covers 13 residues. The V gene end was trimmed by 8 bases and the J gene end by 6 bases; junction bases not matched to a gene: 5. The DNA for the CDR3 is TGTGCCAGTGCCCGGGGACAGGGTCAGCCCCAGCATTTT. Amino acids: CASARGQGQPQHF.

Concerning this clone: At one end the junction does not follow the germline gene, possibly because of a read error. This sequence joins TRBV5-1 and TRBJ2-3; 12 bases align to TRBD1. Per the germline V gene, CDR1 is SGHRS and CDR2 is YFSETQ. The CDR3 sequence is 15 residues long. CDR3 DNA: TGCGCCAGCATCTTTGGGACAGGGGGCACGGATACGCAGTATTTT. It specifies CASIFGTGGTDTQYF.

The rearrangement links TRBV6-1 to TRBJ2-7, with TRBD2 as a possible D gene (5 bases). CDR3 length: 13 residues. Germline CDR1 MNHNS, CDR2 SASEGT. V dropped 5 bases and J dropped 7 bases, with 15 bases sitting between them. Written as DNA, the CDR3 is TGTGCCAGCAGTAAGGACTGGTGGAAAGAGCAGTACTTC. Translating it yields CASSKDWWKEQYF.

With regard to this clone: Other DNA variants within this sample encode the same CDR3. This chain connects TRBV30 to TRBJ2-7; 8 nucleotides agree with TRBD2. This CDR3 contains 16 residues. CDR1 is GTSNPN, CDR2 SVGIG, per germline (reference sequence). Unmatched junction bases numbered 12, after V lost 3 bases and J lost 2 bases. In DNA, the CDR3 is TGTGCCTGGAGCCCAGCTCGGGGGGGGCGCACCTACGAGCAGTACTTC. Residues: CAWSPARGGRTYEQYF.

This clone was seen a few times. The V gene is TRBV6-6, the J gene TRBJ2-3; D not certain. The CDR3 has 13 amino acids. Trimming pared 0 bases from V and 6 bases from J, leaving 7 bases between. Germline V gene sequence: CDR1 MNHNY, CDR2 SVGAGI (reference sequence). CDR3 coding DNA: TGTGCCAGCAGTTACTCCGGGTGGGATACGCAGTATTTT. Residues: CASSYSGWDTQYF.

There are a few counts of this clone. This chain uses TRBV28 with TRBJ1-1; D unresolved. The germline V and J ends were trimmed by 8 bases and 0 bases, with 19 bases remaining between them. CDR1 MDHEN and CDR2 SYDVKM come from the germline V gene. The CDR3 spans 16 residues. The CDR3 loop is CASYRPQVSVNTEAFF. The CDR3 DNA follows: TGTGCCAGCTACCGACCCCAGGTTTCGGTGAACACTGAAGCTTTCTTT.

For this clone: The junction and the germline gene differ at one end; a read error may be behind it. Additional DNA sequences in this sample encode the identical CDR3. The CDR3 region has the DNA TGTGCCAGCTCGCCACGGACTAGCGGGATTTGGGATGAGCAGTTCTTC. Its protein product is CASSPRTSGIWDEQFF. The chain couples TRBV18 to TRBJ2-1, with 12 nucleotides matching TRBD2. Germline V gene lookup returns CDR1 KGHSH and CDR2 LQKENI. The CDR3 totals 16 residues.

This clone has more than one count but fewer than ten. The CDR3, as DNA: TGTGCCAGCAGCTTAGTTTTCCGGGGTTTCAATGGTGGCTACACCTTC. Its protein product is CASSLVFRGFNGGYTF. The chain employs TRBV7-9 and TRBJ1-2, with D hard to call. This CDR3 is 16 amino acids long. Germline V gene sequence: CDR1 SEHNR, CDR2 FQNEAQ (reference sequence). The V end was cut by 1 base, the J end by 7 bases, with 19 bases between.

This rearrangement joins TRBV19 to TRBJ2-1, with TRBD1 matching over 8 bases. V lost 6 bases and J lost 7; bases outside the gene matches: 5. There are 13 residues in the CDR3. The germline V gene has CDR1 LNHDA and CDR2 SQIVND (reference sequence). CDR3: CASRQGARNEQFF. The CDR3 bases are TGTGCCAGTAGGCAGGGGGCGCGGAATGAGCAGTTCTTC.

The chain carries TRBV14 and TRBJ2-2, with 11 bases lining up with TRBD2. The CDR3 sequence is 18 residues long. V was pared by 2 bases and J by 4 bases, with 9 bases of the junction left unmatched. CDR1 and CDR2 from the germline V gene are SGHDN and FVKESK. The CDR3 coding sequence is TGTGCCAGCAGCCAATTGACTAGCGGGATTCGTGGCACCGGGGAGCTGTTTTTT. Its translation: CASSQLTSGIRGTGELFF.

The CDR3 loop is CASGQGLGGYTF. As DNA, the CDR3 is TGTGCCAGCGGGCAGGGGCTGGGTGGCTACACCTTC. The chain couples TRBV6-6 to TRBJ1-2; maybe TRBD1 (6 bases). CDR3 length equals 12 residues. V lost 8 bases to trimming and J lost 7 bases, with 14 bases between them. Germline CDR1 and CDR2: MNHNY and SVGAGI (reference sequence).